The T cell receptor beta chain under discussion was sequenced for a study of chronic HIV infection and antiretroviral therapy. MiXCR, run by TCRdb on the 5' RACE reads, gives a single entry per CDR3 protein. The table lists around 30,000 distinct CDR3 sequences, about 9.7% of them singletons. The V gene's germline CDR1 is MNHEY and CDR2 SVGAGI. The CDR3 contains 14 residues. The chain recombines TRBV6-5 with TRBJ1-6; tentative D call: TRBD1 (5 bases). Sequencing was carried out using peripheral blood. The source of this sequence is an adult who had HIV and had not received antiretroviral therapy, or was an uninfected healthy control (not recorded which). The CDR3 DNA sequence: TGTGCTACCGGGGGGAGCTCCTATAATTCACCCCTCCACTTT. It yields the protein CATGGSSYNSPLHF.